This T cell receptor beta chain was documented in a study of CD8 T cells in Susac syndrome. Overall study: Patients with Susac syndrome were therapy-naive, treated with corticosteroids, or treated with intravenous immunoglobulin alone when blood was collected.

Reverse transcription of about 0.45 to 1 ug RNA was performed with random hexamers. Using its own MiXCR run on the immunoSEQ multiplex PCR reads, TCRdb lists one record per CDR3 protein. The repertoire consists of roughly 200,000 distinct CDR3 sequences, with around 94% occurring once and the leading ten covering 0.12%. Germline V gives CDR1 DFQATT, CDR2 SNEGSKA (reference sequence). This CDR3 spans 13 amino acids. V was clipped by 3 bases and J by 2 bases, with 10 bases between them. The authors carried out high-throughput sequencing of TCR beta. They applied it to CD8+ and CD4+ T cells obtained from blood. Negative isolation was used for CD8+ and CD4+ T cells, and FACS enrichment was applied to TEMRA cells.

Sequences were obtained from CD4+ T cells from PBMCs. The clonotype originates from a human donor with Susac syndrome. The chain joins TRBV20-1 to TRBJ1-2; D unresolved. The CDR3 DNA reads TGCAGTGCTAGGAAAACACCCAACTATGGCTACACCTTC. Protein: CSARKTPNYGYTF.